This T cell receptor beta chain was sequenced for a study of CD8 T cells in Susac syndrome. Germline V gives CDR1 DFQATT, CDR2 SNEGSKA (reference sequence). CDR3 length equals 15 residues. Trimming pared 3 bases from V and 3 bases from J, leaving 18 bases between. The RNA, about 0.45 to 1 ug, was put through reverse transcription using random hexamers. TCRdb analysed the immunoSEQ multiplex PCR reads with MiXCR anew, one entry per CDR3 protein. The sample consists of 92,000 or so distinct CDR3 sequences, about 96% of them appearing once. The specimen was CD8+ T cells from PBMCs. The TCR comes from a human donor with Susac syndrome. The chain links TRBV20-1 to TRBJ2-7, with D possibly TRBD2 on 6 matching bases. The chain's CDR3 is CSASGDGEEVYEQYF. The CDR3 DNA sequence: TGCAGTGCTAGTGGGGATGGGGAGGAGGTCTACGAGCAGTACTTC.